These 26 T cell receptor beta chains originate from one sample sequenced in a study of T cells in Graves' hyperthyroidism and ophthalmopathy. From RNA transcripts, TCR beta CDR3 regions were amplified. The primer set for the first-round RT-PCR of the TCR CDR3 was HTBI. One entry per CDR3 protein results from TCRdb running MiXCR on the multiplex PCR reads. The sample lists roughly 500,000 distinct CDR3 sequences, approximately 22% seen once, with 49% in the top ten. Sequencing was done on a sample of blood. These receptors all come from a woman in her seventies with Graves' ophthalmopathy.

This clonotype occurred a few times. The chain uses TRBV29-1 and TRBJ1-4; 7 bases map to TRBD1. The CDR3 is 12 amino acids. V gave up 5 bases and J gave up 8 bases; unmatched junction bases: 5. CDR1 is SQVTM, CDR2 ANQGSEA, per germline. The CDR3 protein is CSVWTGEEKLFF. CDR3 nucleotides: TGCAGCGTTTGGACAGGAGAGGAAAAACTGTTTTTT.

Only a few counts were recorded for this clonotype. CDR3 loop: CASSLNRGNEAFF. The CDR3 DNA follows: TGTGCCAGCAGCTTAAACAGGGGGAATGAAGCTTTCTTT. The genes are TRBV13 and TRBJ1-1; TRBD1 aligns across 8 bases. V lost 2 bases and J lost 7; bases outside the gene matches: 3. CDR1 and CDR2 from the germline V gene are PRHDT and FYEKMQ (reference sequence). This CDR3 region has 13 residues.

This clonotype was seen ten or more times. The chain is built from TRBV12-3 or TRBV12-4 and TRBJ2-7, with a weak D call TRBD2 (5 bases). The CDR3 runs 11 residues. V dropped 5 bases and J dropped 7 bases, with 9 bases sitting between them. CDR3 residues: CASSDGNEQYF. The CDR3 nucleotides are TGTGCCAGCAGTGACGGGAATGAGCAGTACTTC.

This clonotype occurred many times. The chain employs TRBV12-3 or TRBV12-4 and TRBJ1-1; the match to TRBD1 covers 7 bases. The CDR3 spans 14 residues. The junction had 6 bases not matched to a gene; V was cut back by 7 bases and J by 1 base. The CDR3 region is CASTTGEENTEAFF. Written as DNA, the CDR3 is TGTGCCAGCACCACAGGGGAGGAGAACACTGAAGCTTTCTTT.

This clonotype was recorded a few times. The rearrangement links TRBV6-4 to TRBJ2-7, with 13 bases aligning to TRBD2. From germline, CDR1 is MRHNA and CDR2 SNTAGT. The ends lost 6 bases at V and 9 bases at J; junction bases unmatched: 14. The CDR3 runs 16 residues. DNA for the CDR3: TGTGCCAGCAGCCTAATCGGACTAGCGGGAGTGGGGTGGCAGTACTTC. Its translation: CASSLIGLAGVGWQYF.

This clonotype was observed a few times. The chain joins TRBV24-1 to TRBJ2-5; TRBD1 matches 7 bases. This CDR3 contains 14 residues. Germline V CDR1 and CDR2: KGHDR, SFDVKD. V lost 7 bases and J lost 2; bases outside the gene matches: 6. In DNA, the CDR3 is TGTGCCACCAGCCAAGGGACAGTTCAAGAGACCCAGTACTTC. Its protein is CATSQGTVQETQYF.

This clonotype has a handful of counts. The rearrangement uses TRBV20-1 and TRBJ2-7; D not certain. V lost 4 bases to trimming and J lost 0 bases, with 7 bases between them. This CDR3 spans 12 amino acids. Germline V lookup: CDR1 DFQATT, CDR2 SNEGSKA (reference sequence). Here the CDR3 DNA reads TGCAGTGCTACCTCCCGCTCCTACGAGCAGTACTTC. It specifies CSATSRSYEQYF.

The chain carries TRBV19 and TRBJ1-5; TRBD1 is a possible D gene (5 bases). CDR1 is LNHDA, CDR2 SQIVND, per germline (reference sequence). The CDR3 runs to 14 residues. The germline V and J ends were trimmed by 6 bases and 9 bases, with 18 bases remaining between them. CDR3 nucleotides: TGTGCCAGTAGGCCAGGGCAGAGGGAAAGGCCCCAGCATTTT. This encodes CASRPGQRERPQHF.

Only one count was recorded for this clonotype. A single base separates this from a much larger clone, so it may be a read error. This chain connects TRBV6-1 to TRBJ2-7; a possible D gene is TRBD1 (6 bases). Germline V CDR1 and CDR2: MNHNS, SASEGT. The V end lost 6 bases, the J end lost 6 bases, and 21 bases lay between the germline ends. This CDR3 spans 15 amino acids. The CDR3 loop is CASRRQEVLPSEQYF. The CDR3 DNA follows: TGTGCCAGCAGGAGACAGGAAGTTCTCCCTTCCGAGCAGTACTTC.

This clonotype turned up a few times. The V call is TRBV7-9, the J call TRBJ2-5; D ambiguous. Looked up from germline, CDR1 is SEHNR and CDR2 is FQNEAQ (reference sequence). Trimming took 6 bases from V and 5 from J, leaving 4 bases between them. The CDR3 runs to 10 residues. Here the CDR3 DNA reads TGTGCCAGCAGTATCGAGACCCAGTACTTC. This sequence encodes CASSIETQYF.

The V gene is TRBV3-1, the J gene TRBJ1-1; maybe TRBD1 (6 bases). CDR3 size: 15 residues. Germline loops: CDR1 LGHDT, CDR2 YNNKEL (reference sequence). Between the trimmed V and J ends, which lost 4 bases and 6 bases, there was a span of 18 bases. CDR3 DNA: TGTGCCAGCAGCCTAGAGCCTGTAGCAGGGGCTGAAGCTTTCTTT. It is translated as CASSLEPVAGAEAFF.

For the CDR3, the DNA is TGTGCCAGCGGAATCCGGGACAGGGGGCAGAGTGGCTACACCTTC. Translated: CASGIRDRGQSGYTF. V usage is TRBV6-1 and J usage is TRBJ1-2, with TRBD1 matching over 12 bases. Germline V gene sequence: CDR1 MNHNS, CDR2 SASEGT. The ends lost 8 bases at V and 7 bases at J; junction bases unmatched: 11. The CDR3 totals 15 residues.

The chain is built from TRBV5-1 and TRBJ1-6; a weak D match, TRBD1 (6 bases). V lost 3 bases and J lost 10, with 17 bases in between. Germline V lookup: CDR1 SGHRS, CDR2 YFSETQ. This CDR3 has 15 residues. This CDR3 reads CASSSTGTRESPLHF. As DNA, the CDR3 is TGCGCCAGCAGCTCGACCGGGACAAGAGAGTCACCCCTCCACTTT.

The chain uses TRBV5-4 and TRBJ1-2; TRBD1 aligns across 9 bases. The CDR3 contains 14 residues. The germline CDR1 and CDR2 sequences are SGHNT and YYREEE (reference sequence). J was trimmed by 8 bases and V by 0 bases; bases with no gene match: 5. CDR3: CASSLGTGENGYTF. The CDR3 coding sequence is TGTGCCAGCAGCTTGGGGACAGGGGAAAACGGCTACACCTTC.

This clonotype has more than one count but fewer than ten. V usage is TRBV7-6 and J usage is TRBJ1-4; 7 nucleotides line up with TRBD1. The CDR3 length is 15 residues. J gave up 3 bases and V 5 bases, and 6 bases lay outside the gene matches. Per germline, CDR1 SGHVS and CDR2 FNYEAQ. DNA for the CDR3: TGTGCCAGCAGCCAAGGGACAGCCGCTAATGAAAAACTGTTTTTT. It translates to CASSQGTAANEKLFF.

This clonotype was observed a single time. The chain employs TRBV5-5 and TRBJ2-3, with 7 nucleotides matching TRBD2. After removal of 0 bases from V and 1 base from J, the junction contained 5 bases not matched to a gene. CDR1 and CDR2 (germline): SGHKS, YYEKEE (reference sequence). There are 16 residues in the CDR3. The CDR3 coding sequence is TGTGCCAGCAGCTTGGTGCGGGAGTCCCGCACAGATACGCAGTATTTT. This sequence encodes CASSLVRESRTDTQYF.

This clonotype was counted at least ten times. V and J are TRBV20-1 and TRBJ1-2; 7 positions match TRBD1. The CDR3 has 12 residues. The germline V gene encodes CDR1 DFQATT and CDR2 SNEGSKA (reference sequence). V was clipped by 6 bases and J by 2 bases; unmatched bases: 3. The CDR3 sequence is CSAPQGNYGYTF. The CDR3 region has the DNA TGCAGTGCCCCACAGGGGAACTATGGCTACACCTTC.

For this clonotype: Given a much more abundant clone one base away, this may be a read error. The rearrangement uses TRBV12-3 or TRBV12-4 and TRBJ1-1; D is unresolved. V lost 5 bases to trimming and J lost 6 bases, with 13 bases between them. This CDR3 region has 13 residues. The CDR3 region has the DNA TGTGCCAGCAGTCCACCTGCGTCACCTGAAGCTTTCTTT. Amino acids: CASSPPASPEAFF.

This clonotype was seen a few times. The chain is built from TRBV4-1 and TRBJ2-1; 9 bases agree with TRBD1. The germline CDR1 and CDR2 sequences are MGHRA and YSYEKL. The V segment lost 1 base and the J segment 5 bases; nucleotides outside the gene matches: 3. The CDR3 length is 15 residues. The CDR3 protein is CASSQVRTGDNEQFF. The CDR3 nucleotides are TGCGCCAGCAGCCAAGTCCGGACAGGGGACAATGAGCAGTTCTTC.

Only a few counts were recorded for this clonotype. This chain joins TRBV3-1 and TRBJ2-7; a possible D gene is TRBD2 (5 bases). The CDR3 extends over 15 amino acids. CDR1 is LGHDT and CDR2 is YNNKEL in the germline V gene (reference sequence). The ends were cut back, 4 bases at V and 0 bases at J, with 13 bases in the middle. CDR3 in DNA: TGTGCCAGCAGCCTCGTTACGGGAAACTCCTACGAGCAGTACTTC. This encodes CASSLVTGNSYEQYF.

The V call is TRBV6-1, the J call TRBJ1-1; D perhaps matches TRBD1 (5 bases). Germline loops: CDR1 MNHNS, CDR2 SASEGT. V was cut by 6 bases and J by 1 base, with 12 bases left in between. CDR3 length equals 14 residues. Written as DNA, the CDR3 is TGTGCCAGCAGCATCAGGGTGAGGAACACTGAAGCTTTCTTT. It encodes CASSIRVRNTEAFF.

The genes are TRBV6-1 and TRBJ2-3; tentative D call: TRBD2 (6 bases). Trimming removed 3 bases from V and 10 bases from J, with 17 bases in between. Germline values: CDR1 MNHNS, CDR2 SASEGT. CDR3 size: 14 residues. In nucleotides, the CDR3 is TGTGCCAGCAGTGAGATGAGTGGGGGGAAAGCGCAGTATTTT. The encoded protein is CASSEMSGGKAQYF.

A remark on this clonotype: A junction end diverges from the germline sequence, so it may reflect a read error. The chain has TRBV2 and TRBJ2-2; D remains unclear. The CDR3 totals 14 residues. Germline CDR1 and CDR2: SNHLY and FYNNEI. CDR3 coding DNA: TGTGCCGGCAGTGAAAGTAGGGTGGGCGGGGAGCTGTTTTTT. Its translation is CAGSESRVGGELFF. Filled out from reference TRBV2 and TRBJ2-2, the complete variable domain reads EPEVTQTPSHQVTQMGQEVILRCVPISNHLYFYWYRQILGQKVEFLVSFYNNEISEKSEIFDDQFSVERPDGSNFTLKIRSTKLEDSAMYFCAGSESRVGGELFFGEGSRLTVL.

Only a few counts were recorded for this clonotype. The V gene is TRBV5-5, the J gene TRBJ1-1; possible D gene TRBD1, 6 bases. Trimming cost V 2 bases and J 4 bases, with 12 bases left between them. Germline V gene lookup returns CDR1 SGHKS and CDR2 YYEKEE (reference sequence). The CDR3 consists of 14 residues. The CDR3 DNA is TGTGCCAGCAGCTTATGGGGGCTCGGCACTGAAGCTTTCTTT. As protein: CASSLWGLGTEAFF. Filled out from reference TRBV5-5 and TRBJ1-1, the complete variable domain reads DAGVTQSPTHLIKTRGQQVTLRCSPISGHKSVSWYQQVLGQGPQFIFQYYEKEERGRGNFPDRFSARQFPNYSSELNVNALLLGDSALYLCASSLWGLGTEAFFGQGTRLTVV.

This clonotype was seen only a few times. V gene TRBV5-1 combines with J gene TRBJ1-1, with D possibly matching TRBD1 (5 bases). The germline V and J ends were trimmed by 0 bases and 2 bases, with 11 bases remaining between them. The CDR3 is 15 residues long. CDR1 is SGHRS, CDR2 YFSETQ, per germline. The CDR3 nucleotides read TGCGCCAGCAGCTTGGAGGGGTCTGGTAACACTGAAGCTTTCTTT. Protein: CASSLEGSGNTEAFF.

This clonotype was observed at least ten times. The V call is TRBV24-1, the J call TRBJ2-5, with 9 bases lining up with TRBD1. Trimming took 3 bases from V and 5 from J; bases not matched to a gene: 6. CDR1 KGHDR and CDR2 SFDVKD come from the germline V gene. There are 15 residues in the CDR3. CDR3: CATSDPGQGGETQYF. CDR3 DNA sequence: TGTGCCACCAGTGATCCGGGACAGGGAGGCGAGACCCAGTACTTC.